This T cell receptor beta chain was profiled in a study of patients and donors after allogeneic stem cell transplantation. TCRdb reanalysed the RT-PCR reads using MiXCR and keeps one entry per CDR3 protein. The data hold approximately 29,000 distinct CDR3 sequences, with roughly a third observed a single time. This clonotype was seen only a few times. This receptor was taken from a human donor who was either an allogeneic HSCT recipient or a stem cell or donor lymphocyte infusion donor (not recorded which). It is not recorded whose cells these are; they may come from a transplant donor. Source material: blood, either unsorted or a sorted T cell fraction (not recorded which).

CDR3 sequence (DNA): TGCGCCAGCAGCTTGGGACCCGAGGGTCAGCCCCAGCATTTT. Translating gives CASSLGPEGQPQHF. The chain links TRBV5-1 to TRBJ1-5; no firm D call. The ends were cut back, 0 bases at V and 6 bases at J, with 10 bases in the middle. The CDR3 is 14 amino acids. Germline CDR1 SGHRS, CDR2 YFSETQ. The entire variable domain, with the rest obtained from reference TRBV5-1 and TRBJ1-5, is as follows: KAGVTQTPRYLIKTRGQQVTLSCSPISGHRSVSWYQQTPGQGLQFLFEYFSETQRNKGNFPGRFSGRQFSNSRSEMNVSTLELGDSALYLCASSLGPEGQPQHFGDGTRLSIL.